This T cell receptor beta chain comes out of a study of Ad26.COV2.S vaccination and SARS-CoV-2 variants. Study findings and constraints: The study found higher spike-specific TCR breadth in vaccine than placebo recipients.

Comments on this clone: Its target is unknown.

This table comes from immunoSEQ multiplex PCR, and its TCRdb copy is limited to in-frame clones, with some not included. The sample holds 350,000 to 600,000 clones; 80% to 90% are singletons and the top ten take 1.5% to 2%. Trimming took 5 bases from V and 7 from J, leaving 15 bases between them. The CDR3 extends over 14 amino acids. Germline V CDR1 and CDR2: SEHNR, FQNEAQ (reference sequence). The treatment here: approximately 18 received Ad26.COV2.S at low or high dose, single or two shots; 5 received placebo; per-sample allocation not given. The samples were gathered on day 63 after the first injection of vaccine or placebo. Participants' vaccine, an Ad26 vector, delivered Wuhan-strain SARS-CoV-2 spike.

Source: peripheral blood, taken in a trial of Ad26.COV2.S vaccine versus placebo. The V call is TRBV7-9, the J call TRBJ1-5, with D perhaps matching TRBD1 (5 bases). This clonotype was sampled from a person between 18 and 60 years old who received the Ad26.COV2.S COVID-19 vaccine or a placebo. The CDR3 DNA follows: TGTGCCAGCAGCCCTCGGGAGGGGAGACAGCCCCAGCATTTT. Encoded protein: CASSPREGRQPQHF.